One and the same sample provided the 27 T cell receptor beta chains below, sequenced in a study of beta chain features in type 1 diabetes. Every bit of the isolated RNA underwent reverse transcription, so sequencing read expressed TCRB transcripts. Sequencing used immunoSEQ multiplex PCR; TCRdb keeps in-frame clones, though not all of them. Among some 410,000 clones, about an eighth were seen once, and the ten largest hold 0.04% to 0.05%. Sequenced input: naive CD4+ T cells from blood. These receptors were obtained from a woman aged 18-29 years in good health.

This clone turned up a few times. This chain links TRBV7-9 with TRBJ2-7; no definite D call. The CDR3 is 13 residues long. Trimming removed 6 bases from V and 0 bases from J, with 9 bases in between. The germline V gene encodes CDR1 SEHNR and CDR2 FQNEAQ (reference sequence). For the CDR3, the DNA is TGTGCCAGCAGTAGACGGAGCTCCTACGAGCAGTACGTC. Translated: CASSRRSSYEQYV.

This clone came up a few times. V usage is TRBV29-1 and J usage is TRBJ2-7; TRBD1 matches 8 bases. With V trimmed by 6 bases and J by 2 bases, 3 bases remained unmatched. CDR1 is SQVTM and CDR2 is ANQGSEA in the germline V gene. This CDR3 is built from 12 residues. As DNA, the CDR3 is TGCAGCGTGGACAGGGTGGCCTACGAGCAGTACTTC. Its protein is CSVDRVAYEQYF.

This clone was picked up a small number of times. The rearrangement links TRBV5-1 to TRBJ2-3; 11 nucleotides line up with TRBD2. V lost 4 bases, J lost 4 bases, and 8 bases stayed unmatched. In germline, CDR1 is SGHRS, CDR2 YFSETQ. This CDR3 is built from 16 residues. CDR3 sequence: CASSPRLAGPPDTQYF. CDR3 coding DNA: TGCGCCAGCAGCCCGAGACTAGCGGGACCCCCAGATACGCAGTATTTT.

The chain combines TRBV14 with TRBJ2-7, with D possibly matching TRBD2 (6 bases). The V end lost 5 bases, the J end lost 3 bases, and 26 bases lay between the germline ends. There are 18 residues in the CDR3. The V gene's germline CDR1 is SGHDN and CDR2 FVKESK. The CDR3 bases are TGTGCCAGCAGCGCAAGAGAGGGAACTAGCAGCCTTATCTACGAGCAGTACTTC. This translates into CASSAREGTSSLIYEQYF. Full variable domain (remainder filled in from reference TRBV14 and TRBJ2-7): EAGVTQFPSHSVIEKGQTVTLRCDPISGHDNLYWYRRVMGKEIKFLLHFVKESKQDESGMPNNRFLAERTGGTYSTLKVQPAELEDSGVYFCASSAREGTSSLIYEQYFGPGTRLTVT.

The DNA of the CDR3 is TGTGCCATCAGCGGGACAGGGGTACATGGCTACACCTTC. Protein: CAISGTGVHGYTF. The rearrangement links TRBV10-3 to TRBJ1-2; TRBD1 aligns across 10 bases. Germline V gives CDR1 ENHRY, CDR2 SYGVKD. V was clipped by 6 bases and J by 6 bases; unmatched bases: 4. The CDR3 sequence is 13 residues long.

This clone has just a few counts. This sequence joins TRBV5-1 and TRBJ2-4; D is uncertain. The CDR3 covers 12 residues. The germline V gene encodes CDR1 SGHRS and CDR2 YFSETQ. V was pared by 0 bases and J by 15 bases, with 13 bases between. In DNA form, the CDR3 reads TGCGCCAGCAGCTTGGGTACAAGTGAACGGTACTTC. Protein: CASSLGTSERYF.

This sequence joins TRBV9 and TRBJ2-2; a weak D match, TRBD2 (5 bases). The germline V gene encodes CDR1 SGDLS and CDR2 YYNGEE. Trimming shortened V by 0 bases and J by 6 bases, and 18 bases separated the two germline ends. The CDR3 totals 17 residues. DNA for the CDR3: TGTGCCAGCAGCGTAGCTGAGGTAGCGCTACGTGCCGGGGAGCTGTTTTTT. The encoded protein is CASSVAEVALRAGELFF.

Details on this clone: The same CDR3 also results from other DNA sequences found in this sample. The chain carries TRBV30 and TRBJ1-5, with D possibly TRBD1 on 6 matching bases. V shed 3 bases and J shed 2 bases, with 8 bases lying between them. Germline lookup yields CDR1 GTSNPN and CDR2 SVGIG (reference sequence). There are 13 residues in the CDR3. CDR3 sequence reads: CAWSEGGNQPQHF. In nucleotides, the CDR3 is TGTGCCTGGAGCGAGGGGGGCAATCAGCCCCAGCATTTT.

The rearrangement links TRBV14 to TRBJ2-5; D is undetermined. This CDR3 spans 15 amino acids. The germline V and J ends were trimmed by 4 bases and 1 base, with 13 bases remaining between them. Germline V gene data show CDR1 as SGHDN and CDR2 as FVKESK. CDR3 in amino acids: CASSLNKPLQETQYF. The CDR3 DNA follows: TGTGCCAGCAGCCTCAATAAACCCCTCCAAGAGACCCAGTACTTC.

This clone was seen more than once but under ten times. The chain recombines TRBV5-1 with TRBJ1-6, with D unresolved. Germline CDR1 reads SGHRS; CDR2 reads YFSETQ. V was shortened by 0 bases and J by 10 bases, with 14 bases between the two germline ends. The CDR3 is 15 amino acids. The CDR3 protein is CASSLAEGDGSPLHF. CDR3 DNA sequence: TGCGCCAGCAGCTTGGCCGAGGGAGATGGGTCACCCCTCCACTTT.

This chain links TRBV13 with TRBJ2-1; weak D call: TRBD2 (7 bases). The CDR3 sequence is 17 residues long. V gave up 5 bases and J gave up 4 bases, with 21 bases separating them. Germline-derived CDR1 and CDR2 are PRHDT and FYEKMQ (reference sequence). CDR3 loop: CASSLPRRGRGYNEQFF. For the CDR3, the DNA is TGTGCCAGCAGCCTCCCCCGGAGGGGGAGGGGGTACAATGAGCAGTTCTTC.

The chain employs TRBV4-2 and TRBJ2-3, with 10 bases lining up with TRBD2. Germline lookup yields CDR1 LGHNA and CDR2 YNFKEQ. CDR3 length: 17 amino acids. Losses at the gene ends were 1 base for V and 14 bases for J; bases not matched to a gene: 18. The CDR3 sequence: CASSQVGAGLASTAWYF. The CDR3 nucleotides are TGTGCCAGCAGCCAAGTGGGTGCGGGACTAGCGAGTACCGCATGGTATTTT.

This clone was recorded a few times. The chain's CDR3 is CASSGRMGVKHIQYF. CDR3 nucleotide sequence: TGTGCCAGCAGCGGGAGGATGGGCGTTAAACACATTCAGTACTTC. V and J are TRBV21-1 and TRBJ2-4; the D call TRBD2 from the table was never checked on the DNA. TRBV21-1 is an annotated pseudogene. This CDR3 is built from 15 residues.

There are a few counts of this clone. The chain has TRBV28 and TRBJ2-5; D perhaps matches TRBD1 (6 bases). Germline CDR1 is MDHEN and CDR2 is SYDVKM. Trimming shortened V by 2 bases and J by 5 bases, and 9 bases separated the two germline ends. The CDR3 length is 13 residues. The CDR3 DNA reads TGTGCCAGCAGTTTAGGGGGCGCGGAGACCCAGTACTTC. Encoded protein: CASSLGGAETQYF.

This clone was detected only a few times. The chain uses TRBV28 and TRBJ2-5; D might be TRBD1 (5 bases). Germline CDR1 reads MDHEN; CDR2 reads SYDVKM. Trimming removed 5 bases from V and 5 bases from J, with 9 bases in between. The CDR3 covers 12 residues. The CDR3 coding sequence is TGTGCCAGCAGTCAGGGTACCGAGACCCAGTACTTC. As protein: CASSQGTETQYF.

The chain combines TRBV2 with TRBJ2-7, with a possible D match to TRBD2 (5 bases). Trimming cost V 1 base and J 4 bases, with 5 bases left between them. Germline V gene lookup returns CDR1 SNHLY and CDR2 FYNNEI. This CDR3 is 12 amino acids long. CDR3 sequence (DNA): TGTGCCAGCAGTGAAGGCGGGTACGAGCAGTACTTC. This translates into CASSEGGYEQYF.

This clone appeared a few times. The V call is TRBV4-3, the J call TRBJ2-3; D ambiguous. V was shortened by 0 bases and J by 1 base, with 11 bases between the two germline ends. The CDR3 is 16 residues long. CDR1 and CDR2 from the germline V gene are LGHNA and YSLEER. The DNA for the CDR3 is TGCGCCAGCAGCCAAGATCCACAGATAGGCACAGATACGCAGTATTTT. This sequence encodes CASSQDPQIGTDTQYF.

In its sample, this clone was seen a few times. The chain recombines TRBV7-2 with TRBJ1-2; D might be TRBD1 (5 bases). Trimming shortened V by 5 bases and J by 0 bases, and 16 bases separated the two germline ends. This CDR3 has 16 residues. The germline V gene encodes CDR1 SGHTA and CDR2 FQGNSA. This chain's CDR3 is CASSREQGIPNYGYTF. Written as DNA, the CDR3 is TGTGCCAGCAGCAGAGAGCAGGGTATCCCTAACTATGGCTACACCTTC.

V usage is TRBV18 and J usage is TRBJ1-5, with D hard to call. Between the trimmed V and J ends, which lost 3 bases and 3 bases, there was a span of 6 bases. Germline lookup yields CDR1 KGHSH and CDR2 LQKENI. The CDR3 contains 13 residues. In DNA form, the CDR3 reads TGTGCCAGCTCACCGGGAATCAATCAGCCCCAGCATTTT. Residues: CASSPGINQPQHF.

The CDR3: CASSPTGGRFYEQYV. The CDR3 region has the DNA TGTGCCAGCAGCCCCACTGGGGGACGTTTCTACGAGCAGTACGTC. V usage is TRBV7-3 and J usage is TRBJ2-7; either TRBD1 or TRBD2 may fit D (5 bases each). In germline, CDR1 is SGHTA, CDR2 FQGTGA. This CDR3 is 15 amino acids long. Trimming took off 5 bases at V and 3 bases at J, with 17 bases between the two ends.

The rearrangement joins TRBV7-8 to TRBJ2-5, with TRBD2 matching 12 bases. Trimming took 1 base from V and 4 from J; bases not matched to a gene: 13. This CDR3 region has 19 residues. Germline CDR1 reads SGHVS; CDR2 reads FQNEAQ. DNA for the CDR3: TGTGCCAGCAGCTTAGTCCGACTAGCGGGAGCGGGGTGGGTAGAGACCCAGTACTTC. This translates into CASSLVRLAGAGWVETQYF.

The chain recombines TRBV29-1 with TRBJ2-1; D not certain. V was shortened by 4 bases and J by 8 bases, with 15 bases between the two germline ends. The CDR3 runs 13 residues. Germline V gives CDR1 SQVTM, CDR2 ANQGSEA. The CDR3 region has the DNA TGCAGCGTTGTATTAGCTTTGGGCGATGAGCAGTTCTTC. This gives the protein CSVVLALGDEQFF.

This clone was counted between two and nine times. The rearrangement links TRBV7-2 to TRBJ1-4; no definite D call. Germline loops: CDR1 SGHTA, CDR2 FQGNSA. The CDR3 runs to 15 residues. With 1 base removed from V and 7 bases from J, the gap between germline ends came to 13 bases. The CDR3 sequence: CASSLGSGRLEKLFF. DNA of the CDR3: TGTGCCAGCAGCTTAGGCTCGGGTAGACTTGAAAAACTGTTTTTT.

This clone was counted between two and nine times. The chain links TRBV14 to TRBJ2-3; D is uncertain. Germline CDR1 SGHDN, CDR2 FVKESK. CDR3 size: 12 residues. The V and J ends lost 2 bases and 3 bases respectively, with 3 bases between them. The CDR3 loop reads CASSQFTDTQYF. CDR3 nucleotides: TGTGCCAGCAGCCAATTTACAGATACGCAGTATTTT.

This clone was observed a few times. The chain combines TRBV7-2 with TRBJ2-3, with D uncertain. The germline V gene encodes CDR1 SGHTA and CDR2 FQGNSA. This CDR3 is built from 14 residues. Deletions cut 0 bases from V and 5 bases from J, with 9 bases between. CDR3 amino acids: CASSLALTRDTQYF. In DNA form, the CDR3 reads TGTGCCAGCAGCTTAGCGCTAACCCGAGATACGCAGTATTTT.

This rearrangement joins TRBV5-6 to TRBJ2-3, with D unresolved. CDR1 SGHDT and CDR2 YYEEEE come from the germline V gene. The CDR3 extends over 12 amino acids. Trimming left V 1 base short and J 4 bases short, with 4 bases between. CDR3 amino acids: CASSLNPDTQYF. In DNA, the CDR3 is TGTGCCAGCAGCTTGAACCCAGATACGCAGTATTTT.

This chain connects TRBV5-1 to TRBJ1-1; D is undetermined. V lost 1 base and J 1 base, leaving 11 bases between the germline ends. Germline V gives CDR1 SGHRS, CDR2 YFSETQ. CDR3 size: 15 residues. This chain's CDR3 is CASSLFGEGNTEAFF. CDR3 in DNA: TGCGCCAGCAGCTTGTTTGGGGAGGGGAACACTGAAGCTTTCTTT.